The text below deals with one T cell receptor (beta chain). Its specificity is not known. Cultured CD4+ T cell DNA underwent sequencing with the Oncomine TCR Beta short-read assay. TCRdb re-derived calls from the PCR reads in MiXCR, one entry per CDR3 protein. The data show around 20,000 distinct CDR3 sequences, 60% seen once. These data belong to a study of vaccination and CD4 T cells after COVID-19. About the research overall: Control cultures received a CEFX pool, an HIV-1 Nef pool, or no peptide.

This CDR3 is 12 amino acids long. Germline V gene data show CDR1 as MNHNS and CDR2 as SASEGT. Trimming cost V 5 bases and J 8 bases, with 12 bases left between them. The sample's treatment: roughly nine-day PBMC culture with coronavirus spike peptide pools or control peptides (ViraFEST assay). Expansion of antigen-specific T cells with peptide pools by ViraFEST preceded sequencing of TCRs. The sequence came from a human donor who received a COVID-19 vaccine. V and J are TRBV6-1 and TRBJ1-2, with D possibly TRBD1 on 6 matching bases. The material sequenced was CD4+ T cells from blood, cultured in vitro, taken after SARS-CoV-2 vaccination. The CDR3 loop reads CASSNTGFGYTF. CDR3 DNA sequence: TGTGCCAGCAGTAATACAGGGTTCGGCTACACCTTC.